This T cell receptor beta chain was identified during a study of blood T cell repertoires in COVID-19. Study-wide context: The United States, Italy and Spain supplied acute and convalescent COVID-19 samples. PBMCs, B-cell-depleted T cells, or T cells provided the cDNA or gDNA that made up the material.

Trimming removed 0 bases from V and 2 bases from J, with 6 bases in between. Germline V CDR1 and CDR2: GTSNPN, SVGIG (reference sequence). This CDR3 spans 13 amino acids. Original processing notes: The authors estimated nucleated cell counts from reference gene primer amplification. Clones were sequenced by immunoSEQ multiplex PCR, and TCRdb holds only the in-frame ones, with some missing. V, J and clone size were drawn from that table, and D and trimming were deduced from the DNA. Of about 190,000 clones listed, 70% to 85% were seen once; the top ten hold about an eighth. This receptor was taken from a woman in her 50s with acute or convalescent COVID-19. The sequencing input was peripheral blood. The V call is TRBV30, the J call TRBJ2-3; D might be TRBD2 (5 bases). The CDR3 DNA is TGTGCCTGGAGTGTAGCGGTCACAGATACGCAGTATTTT. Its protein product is CAWSVAVTDTQYF. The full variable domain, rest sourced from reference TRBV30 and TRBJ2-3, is SQTIHQWPATLVQPVGSPLSLECTVEGTSNPNLYWYRQAAGRGLQLLFYSVGIGQISSEVPQNLSASRPQDRQFILSSKKLLLSDSGFYLCAWSVAVTDTQYFGPGTRLTVL.